This section outlines one T cell receptor (beta chain) sequence together with its context. Its antigen remains unknown. V lost 2 bases, J lost 9 bases, and 10 bases stayed unmatched. CDR3 length: 16 residues. CDR1 and CDR2 from the germline V gene are MGHRA and YSYEKL. This sample stems from a study of shared clonotypes between healthy human individuals. Naive CD8 cells were CD45RO-negative, positively selected for CCR7, excluding terminally differentiated effector memory CD45RA+ cells. Study outcomes and limitations: Blood was the only sampled material, and tissue repertoires likely differ.

Once extracted for a subset, genomic DNA was divided evenly among several immunoSEQ plates. Libraries were prepared by immunoSEQ multiplex PCR; TCRdb keeps only in-frame clonotypes and omits some of them. The sample holds about 2.1 million clones; over 85% are singletons and the top ten take more than 1.5%. Specimen: naive CD8+ T cells from PBMCs. The sequence came from a man younger than 30 in good health. Some clones in this sample may be carry-over from other donors' samples. V usage is TRBV4-1 and J usage is TRBJ1-6; 7 bases line up with TRBD1. CDR3 sequence: CASSQLARTGSSPLHF. CDR3 nucleotide sequence: TGCGCCAGCAGCCAACTTGCACGGACAGGATCTTCACCCCTCCACTTT.